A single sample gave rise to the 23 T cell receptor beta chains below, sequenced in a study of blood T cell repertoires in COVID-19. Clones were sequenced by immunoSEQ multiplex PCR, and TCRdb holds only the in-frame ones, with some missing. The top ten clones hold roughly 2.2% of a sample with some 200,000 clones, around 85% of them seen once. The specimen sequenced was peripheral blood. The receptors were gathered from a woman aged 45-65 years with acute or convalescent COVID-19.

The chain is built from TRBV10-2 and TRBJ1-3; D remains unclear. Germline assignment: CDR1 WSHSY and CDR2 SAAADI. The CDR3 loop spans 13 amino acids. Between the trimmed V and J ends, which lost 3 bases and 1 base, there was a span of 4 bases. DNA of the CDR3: TGCGCCAGCAGTGAACAGTCTGGAAACACCATATATTTT. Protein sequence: CASSEQSGNTIYF.

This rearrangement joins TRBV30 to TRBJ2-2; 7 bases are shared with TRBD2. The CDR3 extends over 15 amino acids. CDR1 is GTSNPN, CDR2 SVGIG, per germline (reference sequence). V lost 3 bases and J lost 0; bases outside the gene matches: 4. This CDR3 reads CAWRRAGTNTGELFF. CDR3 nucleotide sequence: TGTGCCTGGAGGCGAGCGGGGACGAACACCGGGGAGCTGTTTTTT.

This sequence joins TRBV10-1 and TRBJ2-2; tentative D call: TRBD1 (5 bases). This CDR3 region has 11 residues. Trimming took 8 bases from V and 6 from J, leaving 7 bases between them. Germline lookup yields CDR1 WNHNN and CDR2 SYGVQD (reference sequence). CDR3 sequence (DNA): TGCGCCAGCCAGGGATCCGGGGAGCTGTTTTTT. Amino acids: CASQGSGELFF.

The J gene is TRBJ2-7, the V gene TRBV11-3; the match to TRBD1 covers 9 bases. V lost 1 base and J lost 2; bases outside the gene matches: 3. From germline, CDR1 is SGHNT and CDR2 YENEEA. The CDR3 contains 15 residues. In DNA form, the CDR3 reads TGTGCCAGCAGCTTAGGCACAGGGGGCCCCTACGAGCAGTACTTC. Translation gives CASSLGTGGPYEQYF.

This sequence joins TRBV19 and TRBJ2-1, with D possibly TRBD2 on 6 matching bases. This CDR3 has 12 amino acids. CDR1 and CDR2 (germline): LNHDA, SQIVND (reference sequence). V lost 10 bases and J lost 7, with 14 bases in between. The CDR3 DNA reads TGTGCCATCCGGCGGGGAGATAATGAGCAGTTCTTC. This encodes CAIRRGDNEQFF.

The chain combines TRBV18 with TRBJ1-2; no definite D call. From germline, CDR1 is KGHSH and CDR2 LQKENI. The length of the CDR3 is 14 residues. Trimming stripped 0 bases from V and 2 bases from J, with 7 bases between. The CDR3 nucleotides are TGTGCCAGCTCACCACCCTCTAGCAACTATGGCTACACCTTC. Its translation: CASSPPSSNYGYTF.

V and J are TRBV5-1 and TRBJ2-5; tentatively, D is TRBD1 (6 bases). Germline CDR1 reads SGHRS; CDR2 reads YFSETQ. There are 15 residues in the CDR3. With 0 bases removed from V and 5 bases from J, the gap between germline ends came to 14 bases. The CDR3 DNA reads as TGCGCCAGCAGCTTGGAAGGCAGGGGCTGGGAGACCCAGTACTTC. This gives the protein CASSLEGRGWETQYF.

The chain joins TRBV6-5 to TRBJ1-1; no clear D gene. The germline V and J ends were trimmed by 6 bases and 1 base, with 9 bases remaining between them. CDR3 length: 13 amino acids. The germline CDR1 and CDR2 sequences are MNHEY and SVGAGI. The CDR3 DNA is TGTGCCAGCAGGTACCAAAAGAACACTGAAGCTTTCTTT. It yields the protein CASRYQKNTEAFF.

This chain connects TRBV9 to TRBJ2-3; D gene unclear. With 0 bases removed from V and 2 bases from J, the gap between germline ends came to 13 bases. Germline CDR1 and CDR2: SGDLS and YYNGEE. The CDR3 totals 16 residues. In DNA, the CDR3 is TGTGCCAGCAGCGTAGAAATTGGGCCGGCCACAGATACGCAGTATTTT. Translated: CASSVEIGPATDTQYF.

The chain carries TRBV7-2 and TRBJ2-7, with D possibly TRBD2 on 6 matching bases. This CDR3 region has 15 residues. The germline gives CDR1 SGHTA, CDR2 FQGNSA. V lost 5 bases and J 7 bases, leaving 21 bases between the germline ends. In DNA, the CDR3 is TGTGCCAGCAGCGCCCGACTAGGCAGTAGTATTGAGCAGTACTTC. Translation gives CASSARLGSSIEQYF.

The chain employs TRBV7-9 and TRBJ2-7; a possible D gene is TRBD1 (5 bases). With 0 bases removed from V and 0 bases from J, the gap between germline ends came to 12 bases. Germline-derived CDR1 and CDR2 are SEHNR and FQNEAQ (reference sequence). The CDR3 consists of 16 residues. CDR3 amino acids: CASSLAGVRNSYEQYF. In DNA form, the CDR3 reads TGTGCCAGCAGCTTAGCAGGGGTTCGGAACTCCTACGAGCAGTACTTC.

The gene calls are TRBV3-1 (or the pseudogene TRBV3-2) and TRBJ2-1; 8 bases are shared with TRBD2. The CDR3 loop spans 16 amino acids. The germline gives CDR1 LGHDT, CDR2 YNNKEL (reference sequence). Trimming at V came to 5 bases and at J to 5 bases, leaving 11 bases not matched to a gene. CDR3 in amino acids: CASSYSGAGDHNEQFF. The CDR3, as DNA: TGTGCCAGCAGCTATAGCGGAGCGGGGGACCACAATGAGCAGTTCTTC.

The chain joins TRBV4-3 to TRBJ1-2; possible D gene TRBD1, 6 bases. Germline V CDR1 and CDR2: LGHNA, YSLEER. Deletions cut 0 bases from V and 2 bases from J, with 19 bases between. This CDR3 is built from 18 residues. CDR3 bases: TGCGCCAGCAGCCAAGATCTGTTGGGGCTCGACAGGAACTATGGCTACACCTTC. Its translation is CASSQDLLGLDRNYGYTF.

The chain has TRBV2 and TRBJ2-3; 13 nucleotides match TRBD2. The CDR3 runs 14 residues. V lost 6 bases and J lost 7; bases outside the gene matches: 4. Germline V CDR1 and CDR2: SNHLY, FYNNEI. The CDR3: CASRGTSGIHTQYF. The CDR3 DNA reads TGTGCCAGCAGAGGGACTAGCGGGATTCATACGCAGTATTTT. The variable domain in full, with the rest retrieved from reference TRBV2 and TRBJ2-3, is EPEVTQTPSHQVTQMGQEVILRCVPISNHLYFYWYRQILGQKVEFLVSFYNNEISEKSEIFDDQFSVERPDGSNFTLKIRSTKLEDSAMYFCASRGTSGIHTQYFGPGTRLTVL.

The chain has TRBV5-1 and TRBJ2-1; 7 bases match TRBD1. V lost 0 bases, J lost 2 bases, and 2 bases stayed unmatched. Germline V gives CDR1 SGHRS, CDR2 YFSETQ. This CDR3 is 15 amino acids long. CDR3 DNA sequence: TGCGCCAGCAGCTTGGTGGGGACAGCCTACAATGAGCAGTTCTTC. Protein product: CASSLVGTAYNEQFF. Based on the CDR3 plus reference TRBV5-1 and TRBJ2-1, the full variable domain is KAGVTQTPRYLIKTRGQQVTLSCSPISGHRSVSWYQQTPGQGLQFLFEYFSETQRNKGNFPGRFSGRQFSNSRSEMNVSTLELGDSALYLCASSLVGTAYNEQFFGPGTRLTVL.

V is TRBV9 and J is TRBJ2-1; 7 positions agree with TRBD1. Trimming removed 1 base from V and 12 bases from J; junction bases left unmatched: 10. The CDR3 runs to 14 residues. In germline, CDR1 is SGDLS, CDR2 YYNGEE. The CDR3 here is CASSVNWDSLRQFF. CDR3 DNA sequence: TGTGCCAGCAGCGTAAACTGGGACAGCCTTCGGCAGTTCTTC.

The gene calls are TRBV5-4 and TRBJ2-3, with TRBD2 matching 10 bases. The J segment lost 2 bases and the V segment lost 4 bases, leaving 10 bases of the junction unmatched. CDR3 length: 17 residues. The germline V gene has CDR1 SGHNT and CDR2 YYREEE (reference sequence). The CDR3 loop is CASSTPPSGGATDTQYF. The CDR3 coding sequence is TGTGCCAGCAGCACCCCACCTAGCGGGGGAGCCACAGATACGCAGTATTTT.

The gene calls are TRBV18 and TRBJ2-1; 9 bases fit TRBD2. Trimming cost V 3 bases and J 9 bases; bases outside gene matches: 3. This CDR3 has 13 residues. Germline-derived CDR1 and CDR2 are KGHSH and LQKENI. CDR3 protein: CASSPAGGGEQFF. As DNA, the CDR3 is TGTGCCAGCTCACCGGCGGGGGGGGGTGAGCAGTTCTTC.

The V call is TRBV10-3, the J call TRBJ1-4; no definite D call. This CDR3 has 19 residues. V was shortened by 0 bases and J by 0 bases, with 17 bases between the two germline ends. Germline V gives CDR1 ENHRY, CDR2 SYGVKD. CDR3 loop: CAISESPVGGTATNEKLFF. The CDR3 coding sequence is TGTGCCATCAGTGAGTCTCCGGTGGGAGGTACTGCAACTAATGAAAAACTGTTTTTT.

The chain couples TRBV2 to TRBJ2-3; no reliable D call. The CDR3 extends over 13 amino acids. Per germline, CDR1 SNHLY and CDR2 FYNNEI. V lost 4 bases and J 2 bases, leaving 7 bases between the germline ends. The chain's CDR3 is CASSVSFTDTQYF. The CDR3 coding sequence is TGTGCCAGCAGTGTAAGCTTCACAGATACGCAGTATTTT. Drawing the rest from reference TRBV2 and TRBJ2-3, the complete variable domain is EPEVTQTPSHQVTQMGQEVILRCVPISNHLYFYWYRQILGQKVEFLVSFYNNEISEKSEIFDDQFSVERPDGSNFTLKIRSTKLEDSAMYFCASSVSFTDTQYFGPGTRLTVL.

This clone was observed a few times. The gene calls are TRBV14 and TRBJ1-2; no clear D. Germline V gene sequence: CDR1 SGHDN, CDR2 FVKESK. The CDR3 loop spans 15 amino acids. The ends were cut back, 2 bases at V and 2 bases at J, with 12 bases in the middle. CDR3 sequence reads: CASSQRMRHNYGYTF. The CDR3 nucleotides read TGTGCCAGCAGCCAAAGAATGAGGCACAACTATGGCTACACCTTC.

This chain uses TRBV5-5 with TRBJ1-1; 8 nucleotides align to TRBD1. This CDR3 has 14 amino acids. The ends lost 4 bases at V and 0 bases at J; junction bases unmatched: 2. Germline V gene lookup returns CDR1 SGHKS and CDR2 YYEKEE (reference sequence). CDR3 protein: CASSRRGLNTEAFF. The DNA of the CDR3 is TGTGCCAGCAGCCGCAGGGGGCTGAACACTGAAGCTTTCTTT.

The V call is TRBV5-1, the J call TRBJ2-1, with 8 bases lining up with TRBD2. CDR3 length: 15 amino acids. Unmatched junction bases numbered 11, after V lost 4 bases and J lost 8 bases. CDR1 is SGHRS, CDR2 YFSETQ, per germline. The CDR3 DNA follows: TGCGCCAGCAGCCGAGGGACTAGAGGGGAGGATGAGCAGTTCTTC. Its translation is CASSRGTRGEDEQFF.